This TCR beta chain is drawn from a study of T cell clones after liver transplantation. The wider study: Third-party-reactive TCRbeta sequences from pre-transplant mixed lymphocyte reactions served as antigen-independent comparators. Patients counted as tolerant after at least one year off all immunosuppression, enzymes not exceeding twice normal. Study-wide results and limits: The donor-reactive repertoire was only partly measurable in two subjects, lacking donor cells.

This clone was detected a few times. What it binds is unknown. Method: immunoSEQ multiplex PCR; TCRdb's copy keeps in-frame clones and lacks some. Of 2,000 to 2,500 clones in the sample, around 24% were seen once. Proliferating CFSE-low MLR cells were sequenced to define alloreactive TCRbeta sequences. Sequenced input: CD8+ T cells from cultured PBMCs. This clonotype was obtained from a human patient who received a liver transplant. Some T cells may have originated in the graft donor.

The CDR3 region is CASSGTGAQPQHF. The DNA of the CDR3 is TGTGCCAGCAGCGGGACAGGGGCTCAGCCCCAGCATTTT. The genes are TRBV28 and TRBJ1-5; TRBD1 matches 10 bases. V lost 6 bases and J lost 6; bases outside the gene matches: 2. There are 13 residues in the CDR3. CDR1 MDHEN and CDR2 SYDVKM come from the germline V gene.